The following is a T cell receptor (beta chain) sequence with its context. What it binds is unknown. The data are from a study of T cell responses to AZD1222 COVID-19 vaccine. The CDR3 has 15 residues. Germline CDR1 and CDR2: ENHRY and SYGVKD. With 0 bases clipped from V and 7 bases from J, the junction kept 4 bases outside the gene matches. Study outcomes and limitations: Distributed over spike, vaccine-associated CD4 TCRs predominated at 160-218 and 743-854.

The assay was immunoSEQ multiplex PCR, and TCRdb's table has in-frame clones only and misses some. The data contain about 160,000 clones, roughly nine tenths of them singletons. This rearrangement joins TRBV10-3 to TRBJ2-5, with TRBD2 matching over 11 bases. The sample consisted of peripheral blood, taken on day 0 of MenACWY control vaccination. This TCR was recovered from an adult in good health. CDR3 nucleotides: TGTGCCATCAGTGAGTCTACTAGCGGGGGATGGACCCAGTACTTC. Encoded protein: CAISESTSGGWTQYF.